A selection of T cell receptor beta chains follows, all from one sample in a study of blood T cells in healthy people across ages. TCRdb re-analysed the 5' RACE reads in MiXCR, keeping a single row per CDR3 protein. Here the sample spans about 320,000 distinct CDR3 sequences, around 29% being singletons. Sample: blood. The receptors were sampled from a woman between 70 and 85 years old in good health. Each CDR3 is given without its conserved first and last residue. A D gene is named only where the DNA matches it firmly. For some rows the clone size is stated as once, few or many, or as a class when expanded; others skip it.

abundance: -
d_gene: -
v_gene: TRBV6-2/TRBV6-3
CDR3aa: ASVSGDTYEQY

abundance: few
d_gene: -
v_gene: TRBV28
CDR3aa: ASSPSIQGSNQPRH

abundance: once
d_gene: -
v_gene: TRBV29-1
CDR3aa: SVGAGGSVGNTIY

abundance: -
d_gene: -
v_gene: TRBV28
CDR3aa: ASSPPVGLSAKNIQY

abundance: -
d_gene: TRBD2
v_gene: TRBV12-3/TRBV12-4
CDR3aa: ASSPGTSGNQQF

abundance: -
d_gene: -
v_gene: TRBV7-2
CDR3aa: ASSWSNRQPQH

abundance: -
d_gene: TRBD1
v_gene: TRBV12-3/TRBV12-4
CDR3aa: ASSARDRGYGYT

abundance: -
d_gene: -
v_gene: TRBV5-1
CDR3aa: ASSLSGNYGYT

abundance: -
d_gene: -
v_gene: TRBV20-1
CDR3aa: SANRAGTNEKLF

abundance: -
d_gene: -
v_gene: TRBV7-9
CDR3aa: ASSSYTEQY

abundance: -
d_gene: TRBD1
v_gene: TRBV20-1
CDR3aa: SARQGKAEAF

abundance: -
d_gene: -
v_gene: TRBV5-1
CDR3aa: AGSPRTTDTQY

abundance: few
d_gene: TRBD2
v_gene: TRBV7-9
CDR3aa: ASSLEIAGGAYEQY

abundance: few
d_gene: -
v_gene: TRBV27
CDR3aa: ASSLSGSYGYT

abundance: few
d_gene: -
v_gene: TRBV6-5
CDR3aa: ASRSKKNSPLH

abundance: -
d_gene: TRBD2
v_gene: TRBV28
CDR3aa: ASGGRNQREGNEQF

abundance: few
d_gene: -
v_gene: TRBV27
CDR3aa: ASSLTQGRGETQY

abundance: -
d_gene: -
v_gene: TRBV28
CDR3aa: ASTLPGDNQPQH

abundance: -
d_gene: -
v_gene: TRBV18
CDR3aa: ASSKDTYEQY

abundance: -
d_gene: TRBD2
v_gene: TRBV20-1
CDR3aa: SAYHGTSGMYEQF